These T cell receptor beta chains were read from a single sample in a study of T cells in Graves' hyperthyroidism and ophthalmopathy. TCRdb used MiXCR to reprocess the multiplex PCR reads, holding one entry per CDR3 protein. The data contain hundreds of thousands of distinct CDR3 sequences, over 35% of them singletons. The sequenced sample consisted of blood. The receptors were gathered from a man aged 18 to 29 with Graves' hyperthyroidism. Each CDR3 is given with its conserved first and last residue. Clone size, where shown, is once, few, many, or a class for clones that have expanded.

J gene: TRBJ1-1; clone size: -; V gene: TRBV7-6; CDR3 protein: CASSTRGEAFF
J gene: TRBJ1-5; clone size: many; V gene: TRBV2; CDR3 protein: CASAAEKGGSQPQHF
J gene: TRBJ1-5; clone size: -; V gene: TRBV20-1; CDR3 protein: CSARGGGLYSNQPQHF
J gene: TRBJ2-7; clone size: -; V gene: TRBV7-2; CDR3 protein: CASSLAPATVEQYF
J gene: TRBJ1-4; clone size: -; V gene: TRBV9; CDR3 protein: CASSVGQGSGKLFF
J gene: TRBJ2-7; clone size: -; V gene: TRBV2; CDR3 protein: CASSPNRNTYEQYF
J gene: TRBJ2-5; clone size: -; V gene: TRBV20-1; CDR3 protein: CSASSSADETQYF
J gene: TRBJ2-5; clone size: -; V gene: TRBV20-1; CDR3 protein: CSARDTRGAKTGETQYF
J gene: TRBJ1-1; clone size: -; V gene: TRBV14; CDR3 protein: CASSPEPGPGATEAFF
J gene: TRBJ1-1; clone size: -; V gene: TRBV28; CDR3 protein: CATTRQVSTEAFF
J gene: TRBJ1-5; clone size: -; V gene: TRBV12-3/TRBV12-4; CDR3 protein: CASSLDPPQHF
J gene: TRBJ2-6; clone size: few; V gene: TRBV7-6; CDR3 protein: CASSGTGGASGANVLTF
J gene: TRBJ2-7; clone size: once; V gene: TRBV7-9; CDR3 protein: CASSARASEQYF
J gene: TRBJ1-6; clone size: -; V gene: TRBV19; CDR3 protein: CASSSQGILSLLHF
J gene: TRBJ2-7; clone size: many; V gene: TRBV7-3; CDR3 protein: CASSLGTGSEQYF
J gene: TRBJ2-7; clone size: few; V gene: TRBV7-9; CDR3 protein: CASSLDHSTYEQYF
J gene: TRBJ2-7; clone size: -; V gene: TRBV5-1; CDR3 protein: CASSLKGTGYEQYF
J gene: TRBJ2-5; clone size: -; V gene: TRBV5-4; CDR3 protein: CASSYPSGGQETQYF
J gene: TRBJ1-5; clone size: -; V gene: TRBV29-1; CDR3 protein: CSVLGGINQPQHF
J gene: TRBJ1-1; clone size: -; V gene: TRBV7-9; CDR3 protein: CASSVRDPESNAEAFF
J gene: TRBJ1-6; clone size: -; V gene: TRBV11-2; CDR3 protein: CASSTFGRSSYNSPLHF
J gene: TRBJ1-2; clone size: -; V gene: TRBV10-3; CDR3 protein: CAISGTGGPGYGYTF
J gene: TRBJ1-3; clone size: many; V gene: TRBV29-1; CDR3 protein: CSVGGDQGAGNTIYF
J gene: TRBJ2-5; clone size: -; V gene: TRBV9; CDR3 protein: CASSLRRDRARETQYF
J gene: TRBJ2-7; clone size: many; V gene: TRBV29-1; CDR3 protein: CSVTDTYEQYF
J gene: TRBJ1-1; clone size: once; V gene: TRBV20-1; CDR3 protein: CSASRGGDTEAFF
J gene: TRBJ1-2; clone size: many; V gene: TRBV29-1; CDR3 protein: CSVDMTGIHGYTF
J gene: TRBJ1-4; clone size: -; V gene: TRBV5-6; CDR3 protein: CASSQDRATNEKLFF
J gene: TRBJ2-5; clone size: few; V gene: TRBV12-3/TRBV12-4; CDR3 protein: CASSRGHQETQYF
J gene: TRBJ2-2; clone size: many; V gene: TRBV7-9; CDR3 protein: CASYHRAGELFF
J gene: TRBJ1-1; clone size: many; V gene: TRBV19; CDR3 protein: CASVGDTEAFF
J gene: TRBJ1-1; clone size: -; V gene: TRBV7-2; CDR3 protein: CASSIYRGLRANAEAFF
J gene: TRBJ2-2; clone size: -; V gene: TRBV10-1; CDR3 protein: CASSHRDESGELFF
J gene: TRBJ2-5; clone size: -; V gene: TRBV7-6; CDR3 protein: CASSQPQAGAETQYF